The T cell receptor beta chain under discussion was sequenced for a study of long-term antiretroviral therapy in people with HIV. It was version v3.0 of the immunoSEQ assay that was run at survey level. The protocol was immunoSEQ multiplex PCR, while the TCRdb copy is restricted to in-frame clones and leaves out a portion. The sample holds fewer than 30,000 clones; approximately 81% are singletons and the top ten take roughly 9.5%. V was pared by 5 bases and J by 3 bases, with 14 bases between. Germline CDR1 and CDR2: MNHEY and SMNVEV (reference sequence). This CDR3 region has 14 residues. The J gene is TRBJ2-7, the V gene TRBV27, with D perhaps being TRBD1 or TRBD2 (5 bases each). Specimen: unsorted PBMCs, collected 3 years after starting antiretroviral therapy. This receptor was obtained from a man aged 35-49 years with HIV. The CDR3 DNA sequence: TGTGCCAGCAGTCCCCGGGACGTATTCTACGAGCAGTACTTC. This sequence encodes CASSPRDVFYEQYF.